The clone carrying this T cell receptor beta chain was observed a single time. What it recognizes is unknown. Constant-region reverse primers amplified full-length variable regions, followed by semi-nested Nested Universal Primer A PCR. Each CDR3 protein is one row after TCRdb ran MiXCR on the 5' RACE reads. Of approximately 47,000 distinct CDR3 sequences listed, about 28% are singletons. General study points: Greatest tumor Treg TCR overlap was with tumor naive CD4+ cells. Tumor memory CD4+ T cell TCR gene usage clustered with blood and lymph node memory CD4+ cells and lymph node naive CD4+ cells.

Naive CD4+ cells had CD25+ Tregs removed. This CDR3 contains 14 residues. Trimming took 4 bases from V and 7 from J; bases not matched to a gene: 7. Per germline, CDR1 SGHNT and CDR2 YYREEE (reference sequence). The genes are TRBV5-4 and TRBJ1-4; 7 bases fit TRBD1. The sequencing sample was made of naive CD4+ T cells sorted from blood. The subset is: naive CD4+ T cells, CD4+CD45RA+CD25-. The clonotype originates from a female donor with breast cancer. The CDR3 protein is CASSRDRAIEKLFF. The CDR3, as DNA: TGTGCCAGCAGCCGCGACAGGGCCATTGAAAAACTGTTTTTT.